The table lists the clone carrying this TCR beta chain with many counts. Documented time point: after trial treatment. Treatment denoted: LDRT plus nivolumab, ipilimumab, low-dose cyclophosphamide and aspirin (RACIN trial). The data belong to a study of low-dose radiotherapy and immunotherapy resistance in tumors. Primers targeting TRAV and TRBV primed first-strand cDNA, covering alpha and beta chains. TCR amplification involved 20 to 25 PCR cycles with a constant-region primer and V-primer adapter. TCRdb called the reads again in MiXCR, with one record for every CDR3 protein. The sample holds under 70,000 distinct CDR3 sequences, 23% seen once. CDR1 and CDR2 from the germline V gene are SGHTA and FQGNSA. The V end was cut by 1 base, the J end by 2 bases, with 12 bases between. The CDR3 is 15 amino acids.

This clonotype was obtained from a male donor with prostate cancer. Sequences were derived from PBMCs, sampled after low-dose radiotherapy plus immunotherapy. V usage is TRBV7-2 and J usage is TRBJ2-7, with D uncertain. Here the CDR3 reads CASSLEQYITYEQYF. The CDR3 DNA is TGTGCCAGCAGCTTAGAACAGTATATTACCTACGAGCAGTACTTC.